The 27 T cell receptor beta chains below all came from one sample that was sequenced in a study of post-analysis software for immune sequencing data. Overall study findings and caveats: There were four or five TRBV segments more frequent in patients than controls, and TRBV5-6, TRBV5-1 and TRBV20-1 were among them.

Included in the TCR beta cDNA libraries were unique molecular identifiers. MiXCR was run by TCRdb on the PCR reads, yielding one entry per CDR3 protein. The sample yields about 570,000 distinct CDR3 sequences, around 34% seen once. Their antigens remain unidentified. Specimen: blood. The receptors derive from a girl younger than 18 with multiple sclerosis.

This clonotype appeared a few times. The rearrangement links TRBV20-1 to TRBJ2-7; TRBD1 is a possible D gene (6 bases). The length of the CDR3 is 20 residues. Germline V CDR1 and CDR2: DFQATT, SNEGSKA (reference sequence). The V end was cut by 0 bases, the J end by 0 bases, with 27 bases between. The CDR3 sequence is CSARDQSMKGGGRSSYEQYF. The CDR3, as DNA: TGCAGTGCTAGAGATCAATCCATGAAAGGGGGTGGCCGAAGCTCCTACGAGCAGTACTTC.

This clonotype was counted only a few times. The chain joins TRBV10-3 to TRBJ2-3; TRBD1 matches 7 bases. CDR1 is ENHRY and CDR2 is SYGVKD in the germline V gene. The CDR3 has 16 amino acids. V shed 1 base and J 2 bases; nucleotides not matched to a gene: 6. The CDR3 DNA follows: TGTGCCATCAGTGAGTACAGGGGAGCTAACACAGATACGCAGTATTTT. As protein: CAISEYRGANTDTQYF.

The CDR3 loop is CSARRGGLDTDTQYF. CDR3 sequence (DNA): TGCAGTGCTAGACGGGGGGGGCTCGACACAGATACGCAGTATTTT. The chain employs TRBV20-1 and TRBJ2-3; 8 bases fit TRBD2. The CDR3 runs 15 residues. Trimming took 2 bases from V and 2 from J; bases not matched to a gene: 6. Per germline, CDR1 DFQATT and CDR2 SNEGSKA (reference sequence).

This clonotype was observed a handful of times. The CDR3 bases are TGTGCCAGCAGTTTGATAGGTACTTATGGCTACACCTTC. This encodes CASSLIGTYGYTF. This rearrangement joins TRBV12-3 or TRBV12-4 to TRBJ1-2; D not resolved. The CDR3 contains 13 residues. Trimming pared 3 bases from V and 5 bases from J, leaving 10 bases between.

Many counts were recorded for this clonotype. This chain links TRBV20-1 with TRBJ2-1; 7 bases are a match to TRBD1. This CDR3 spans 15 amino acids. J was trimmed by 4 bases and V by 5 bases; bases with no gene match: 11. Germline assignment: CDR1 DFQATT and CDR2 SNEGSKA (reference sequence). The CDR3 DNA sequence: TGCAGTGCTCGCAGAGGGGGCCAACTTTACAATGAGCAGTTCTTC. Its translation is CSARRGGQLYNEQFF.

This clonotype showed up just a few times. The chain employs TRBV6-1 and TRBJ2-7; D not resolved. Trimming took off 2 bases at V and 3 bases at J, with 5 bases between the two ends. The CDR3 consists of 12 residues. Germline-derived CDR1 and CDR2 are MNHNS and SASEGT. The CDR3 nucleotides are TGTGCCAGCAGTGAACCCAACTACGAGCAGTACTTC. It is translated as CASSEPNYEQYF.

The rearrangement joins TRBV20-1 to TRBJ2-6, with a tentative D call TRBD1 (7 bases). Trimming shortened V by 6 bases and J by 4 bases, and 16 bases separated the two germline ends. Germline V gene data show CDR1 as DFQATT and CDR2 as SNEGSKA (reference sequence). This CDR3 spans 15 amino acids. The CDR3 sequence is CSAGGQFAGANVLTF. In nucleotides, the CDR3 is TGCAGTGCCGGGGGACAGTTTGCAGGGGCCAACGTCCTGACTTTC.

The rearrangement joins TRBV24-1 to TRBJ1-1, with a weak D call TRBD1 (5 bases). There are 14 residues in the CDR3. The ends were cut back, 4 bases at V and 7 bases at J, with 15 bases in the middle. The germline V gene has CDR1 KGHDR and CDR2 SFDVKD. CDR3 in DNA: TGTGCCACCAGTGAGACCGGGACGGGAGGTGAAGCTTTCTTT. Encoded protein: CATSETGTGGEAFF.

V usage is TRBV20-1 and J usage is TRBJ2-3; tentative D call: TRBD1 (6 bases). The germline V and J ends were trimmed by 5 bases and 3 bases, with 12 bases remaining between them. This CDR3 has 13 amino acids. The germline gives CDR1 DFQATT, CDR2 SNEGSKA (reference sequence). The CDR3 reads CSAPGTWTDTQYF. In nucleotides, the CDR3 is TGCAGTGCTCCCGGGACATGGACAGATACGCAGTATTTT.

This chain links TRBV20-1 with TRBJ2-5; D remains ambiguous. The J call may be mistaken, given a closer DNA end match to TRBJ2-1. Germline-derived CDR1 and CDR2 are DFQATT and SNEGSKA (reference sequence). The CDR3 has 13 amino acids. In DNA, the CDR3 is TGCAGTGCTAGGTTAGCTGGGCAAGAGACCCAGTTCTTC. Translation gives CSARLAGQETQFF.

A remark on this clonotype: The junction departs from germline at one end; a sequencing error may be responsible. The chain carries TRBV20-1 and TRBJ2-7; 10 bases map to TRBD1. The CDR3 has 19 amino acids. Germline values: CDR1 DFQATT, CDR2 SNEGSKA (reference sequence). The CDR3 spells CGARDEDRGRLAGYYEQYF. CDR3 nucleotides: TGCGGTGCTAGAGATGAAGACAGGGGGCGCTTAGCGGGCTACTACGAGCAGTACTTC.

The chain carries TRBV12-3 or TRBV12-4 and TRBJ1-2; D is possibly TRBD1 (6 bases). Trimming took 8 bases from V and 0 from J, leaving 10 bases between them. The CDR3 has 13 amino acids. The CDR3 DNA reads TGTGCCAGCGGGACAAAGCCTAACTATGGCTACACCTTC. This translates into CASGTKPNYGYTF.

The gene calls are TRBV14 and TRBJ1-5; tentative D call: TRBD1 (5 bases). The CDR3 runs to 15 residues. Germline CDR1 SGHDN, CDR2 FVKESK. Between the trimmed V and J ends, which lost 1 base and 3 bases, there was a span of 10 bases. The CDR3 region is CASSQGGAPNQPQHF. CDR3 DNA sequence: TGTGCCAGCAGCCAAGGAGGGGCCCCCAATCAGCCCCAGCATTTT.

V and J are TRBV20-1 and TRBJ2-5; no definite D call. Germline V lookup: CDR1 DFQATT, CDR2 SNEGSKA (reference sequence). Between the trimmed V and J ends, which lost 0 bases and 4 bases, there was a span of 21 bases. CDR3 size: 17 residues. The chain's CDR3 is CSARDDETEKDLETQYF. DNA for the CDR3: TGCAGTGCTAGAGACGACGAGACCGAGAAGGATTTAGAGACCCAGTACTTC.

This clonotype was observed a single time. This sequence joins TRBV5-1 and TRBJ1-1; 7 positions match TRBD1. The ends lost 0 bases at V and 4 bases at J; junction bases unmatched: 9. This CDR3 region has 16 residues. CDR1 and CDR2 (germline): SGHRS, YFSETQ. The CDR3 DNA follows: TGCGCCAGCAGCTTGGAAGGCCTCGACAGGGCCACTGAAGCTTTCTTT. Protein sequence: CASSLEGLDRATEAFF.

V is TRBV20-1 and J is TRBJ2-7; the D call may be TRBD1 or TRBD2 (5 bases each). V was trimmed by 4 bases and J by 1 base, leaving 17 bases between them. The V gene's germline CDR1 is DFQATT and CDR2 SNEGSKA (reference sequence). This CDR3 contains 15 residues. The CDR3 DNA reads TGCAGTGCTAACAGGAACCGAGCGGAATCCTACGAGCAGTACTTC. Translated, it gives CSANRNRAESYEQYF.

This clonotype was recorded at least ten times. V is TRBV20-1 and J is TRBJ2-7; D might be TRBD2 (5 bases). CDR3 length: 14 amino acids. The germline gives CDR1 DFQATT, CDR2 SNEGSKA (reference sequence). The V and J ends lost 7 bases and 2 bases respectively, with 18 bases between them. Here the CDR3 DNA reads TGCAGTGGGGATAGCGTTATCAACCCCTACGAGCAGTACTTC. Translated: CSGDSVINPYEQYF.

Remarks on this clonotype: The conserved final phenylalanine or tryptophan is absent from the CDR3, which likely points to a read error. This chain joins TRBV5-1 and TRBJ2-2; D uncertain. V was pared by 5 bases and J by 5 bases, with 10 bases between. CDR1 is SGHRS and CDR2 is YFSETQ in the germline V gene. The CDR3 runs to 13 residues. The CDR3 DNA reads TGCGCCAGCAGGCCCAGAGAGACCGGGGAGCTGTTTTTG. Translated: CASRPRETGELFL.

This clonotype was recorded once. At one of its ends the junction is not consistent with the germline gene, which may arise from a read error. V is TRBV12-3 or TRBV12-4 and J is TRBJ2-7; 7 bases match TRBD1. The CDR3 is 14 residues long. The CDR3, as DNA: TGTGCCAGCACCTTGACAGGGCCTGCATACGAGGAGTACTTC. Translating gives CASTLTGPAYEEYF.

About this clonotype itself: This sequence may be a read error, since a much larger clone differs from it by one base. The chain combines TRBV4-2 with TRBJ1-2, with D possibly matching TRBD1 (5 bases). Germline loops: CDR1 LGHNA, CDR2 YNFKEQ. The CDR3 is made up of 16 amino acids. Trimming removed 3 bases from V and 3 bases from J, with 17 bases in between. CDR3 DNA: TGTGCCAGCAGCCAGGCGGAGGGACGGGAAGACTATGGCTACACCTTC. Residues: CASSQAEGREDYGYTF.

This chain connects TRBV9 to TRBJ2-1; 10 nucleotides match TRBD2. Trimming removed 0 bases from V and 1 base from J; junction bases left unmatched: 4. CDR3 size: 17 residues. Germline CDR1 reads SGDLS; CDR2 reads YYNGEE. In DNA, the CDR3 is TGTGCCAGCAGCGTAGCGCTAGCGGGGGAGTCCTACAATGAGCAGTTCTTC. This encodes CASSVALAGESYNEQFF.

This clonotype was observed at least ten times. This chain joins TRBV5-6 and TRBJ2-3; 10 nucleotides align to TRBD2. The CDR3 extends over 15 amino acids. Germline values: CDR1 SGHDT, CDR2 YYEEEE. V trimming: 4 bases; J trimming: 3 bases; junction bases outside the gene matches: 5. The CDR3 DNA follows: TGTGCCAGCAGCCCCTTTAGCGGGGGGACAGATACGCAGTATTTT. It translates to CASSPFSGGTDTQYF.

In DNA form, the CDR3 reads TGTGCCAGCAGCTTGGCCCCTTCCCCACATGGCTACACCTTC. Translating gives CASSLAPSPHGYTF. V is TRBV5-4 and J is TRBJ1-2; unclear D gene. The V and J ends lost 0 bases and 6 bases respectively, with 12 bases between them. CDR3 length equals 14 residues. Looked up from germline, CDR1 is SGHNT and CDR2 is YYREEE (reference sequence).

The chain is built from TRBV7-3 and TRBJ1-1; TRBD1 aligns across 8 bases. The trim removed 5 bases at V and 5 bases at J, leaving 16 bases unmatched. The CDR3 has 17 residues. Per the germline V gene, CDR1 is SGHTA and CDR2 is FQGTGA. CDR3 sequence (DNA): TGTGCCAGCAGCCCACGTCCCGGGACAGGATTGGAGACTGAAGCTTTCTTT. It encodes CASSPRPGTGLETEAFF.

This clonotype was seen a handful of times. The chain is built from TRBV20-1 and TRBJ1-2; the D is unclear. The germline V and J ends were trimmed by 0 bases and 0 bases, with 14 bases remaining between them. The CDR3 is 16 residues long. CDR1 and CDR2 (germline): DFQATT, SNEGSKA (reference sequence). The CDR3 loop reads CSARDHKGLANYGYTF. As DNA, the CDR3 is TGCAGTGCTAGAGATCATAAGGGCCTAGCTAACTATGGCTACACCTTC.

This clonotype was found once. The J gene is TRBJ2-3, the V gene TRBV13; maybe TRBD2 (6 bases). CDR1 and CDR2 (germline): PRHDT, FYEKMQ (reference sequence). Trimming stripped 0 bases from V and 2 bases from J, with 15 bases between. CDR3 length: 17 residues. The CDR3 spells CASSLGRRGEHTDTQYF. In DNA, the CDR3 is TGTGCCAGCAGCTTAGGCCGGCGGGGAGAACACACAGATACGCAGTATTTT.

The chain is built from TRBV20-1 and TRBJ2-7; D perhaps matches TRBD1 (6 bases). The V gene's germline CDR1 is DFQATT and CDR2 SNEGSKA (reference sequence). This CDR3 is 15 amino acids long. V was cut by 0 bases and J by 2 bases, with 14 bases left in between. DNA for the CDR3: TGCAGTGCTAGAGATCTACATACAGGGACCTACGAGCAGTACTTC. Residues: CSARDLHTGTYEQYF.